Shown below are 8 T cell receptor beta chains from a single sample sequenced in a study of blood T cell repertoires in COVID-19 (dated by TCRdb to between 2020 and 2021). The library came from the immunoSEQ multiplex PCR assay. TCRdb re-hosts the immuneACCESS table, in-frame sequences only. Its copies lack some clones; in the studies checked, an unresolved V gene accounts for under half of them, and the cause for the rest is not known. The sample data list under 200,000 clones, and around 82% of these were observed just once. The ten largest clonotypes hold about a tenth of the sample. The sample comprised peripheral blood. All receptors come from a man aged 65 to 79 with active or convalescent COVID-19.

J is TRBJ2-7 and V is TRBV28; TRBD2 matches 11 bases. The CDR3 contains 18 residues. The germline V gene encodes CDR1 MDHEN and CDR2 SYDVKM. The ends lost 3 bases at V and 3 bases at J; junction bases unmatched: 13. CDR3 residues: CASSFRSKLAGVRYEQYF. The CDR3 coding sequence is TGTGCCAGCAGTTTCCGGTCCAAACTAGCGGGAGTACGCTACGAGCAGTACTTC. Full variable domain (rest looked up from reference TRBV28 and TRBJ2-7): DVKVTQSSRYLVKRTGEKVFLECVQDMDHENMFWYRQDPGLGLRLIYFSYDVKMKEKGDIPEGYSVSREKKERFSLILESASTNQTSMYLCASSFRSKLAGVRYEQYFGPGTRLTVT.

This rearrangement joins TRBV29-1 to TRBJ2-6; D ambiguous. CDR3 size: 15 residues. The V gene lost 6 bases and the J gene lost 2 bases, with 14 bases spanning the gap. Per germline, CDR1 SQVTM and CDR2 ANQGSEA. The CDR3 reads CSVEASKAGANVLTF. The CDR3 DNA reads as TGCAGCGTCGAGGCGAGTAAGGCTGGGGCCAACGTCCTGACTTTC. The whole variable domain, filled in from reference TRBV29-1 and TRBJ2-6, reads SAVISQKPSRDICQRGTSLTIQCQVDSQVTMMFWYRQQPGQSLTLIATANQGSEATYESGFVIDKFPISRPNLTFSTLTVSNMSPEDSSIYLCSVEASKAGANVLTFGAGSRLTVL.

The chain joins TRBV6-1 to TRBJ1-2, with D maybe TRBD1 (5 bases). V lost 2 bases to trimming and J lost 6 bases, with 10 bases between them. This CDR3 region has 13 residues. Looked up from germline, CDR1 is MNHNS and CDR2 is SASEGT. CDR3 sequence: CASSERSGNGYTF. The CDR3 DNA is TGTGCCAGCAGTGAACGGTCAGGGAATGGCTACACCTTC.

The rearrangement links TRBV19 to TRBJ2-7; TRBD1 matches 8 bases. With 5 bases clipped from V and 6 bases from J, the junction kept 9 bases outside the gene matches. Germline CDR1 LNHDA, CDR2 SQIVND (reference sequence). The CDR3 contains 14 residues. The CDR3: CASSFQDRVGEQYF. The CDR3 DNA reads TGTGCCAGTAGTTTCCAGGACAGGGTTGGCGAGCAGTACTTC.

This clone came up a few times. The V and J genes are TRBV29-1 and TRBJ1-4; no clear D. CDR1 SQVTM and CDR2 ANQGSEA come from the germline V gene. This CDR3 region has 12 residues. Trimming took off 0 bases at V and 7 bases at J, with 6 bases between the two ends. CDR3: CSVEDRGEKLFF. Here the CDR3 DNA reads TGCAGCGTTGAAGATCGCGGTGAAAAACTGTTTTTT.

This clone has a handful of counts. The rearrangement joins TRBV27 to TRBJ1-5; 7 nucleotides agree with TRBD1. V shed 6 bases and J 4 bases; nucleotides not matched to a gene: 6. CDR1 is MNHEY and CDR2 is SMNVEV in the germline V gene (reference sequence). The CDR3 spans 14 residues. The CDR3 loop is CASSRRGRNQPQHF. DNA of the CDR3: TGTGCCAGCAGCCGGAGGGGGCGTAATCAGCCCCAGCATTTT.

There are a few counts of this clone. The gene calls are TRBV7-9 and TRBJ1-5, with a possible D match to TRBD1 (5 bases). CDR1 and CDR2 (germline): SEHNR, FQNEAQ (reference sequence). The CDR3 is 15 residues long. V shed 6 bases and J shed 1 base, with 13 bases lying between them. For the CDR3, the DNA is TGTGCCAGCAGTTACGGGACTAGAAGCAATCAGCCCCAGCATTTT. Encoded protein: CASSYGTRSNQPQHF.

The J gene is TRBJ1-2, the V gene TRBV28, with TRBD1 identical over 10 bases. V trimming: 3 bases; J trimming: 4 bases; junction bases outside the gene matches: 5. There are 15 residues in the CDR3. CDR1 and CDR2 (germline): MDHEN, SYDVKM. The DNA of the CDR3 is TGTGCCAGCAGTTTGTCGACAGGGGGCATCTATGGCTACACCTTC. Translated, it gives CASSLSTGGIYGYTF.